A selection of T cell receptor beta chains follows, all from one sample in a study of blood T cell repertoires in COVID-19. Profiling relied on immunoSEQ multiplex PCR, and the TCRdb table lists in-frame clones only, not all of them. The sample consists of around 60,000 clones, approximately 91% of them appearing once. The specimen sequenced was peripheral blood. These receptors came from a man in his fifties with active COVID-19. Each CDR3 is given with its conserved first and last residue. A D gene is named only where the DNA matches it firmly. Clone size is shown for a subset of rows, as once, few, many or a class of expanded clone.

d_gene	abundance	v_gene	j_gene	CDR3aa	CDR3nt
NA	NA	TRBV27	TRBJ1-1	CASSLSTGANTEAFF	TGTGCCAGCAGTTTATCAACAGGAGCGAACACTGAAGCTTTCTTT
TRBD1	NA	TRBV10-3	TRBJ2-7	CAISERGRGLYEQYF	TGTGCCATCAGTGAGCGAGGCAGGGGGCTCTACGAGCAGTACTTC
NA	few	TRBV30	TRBJ1-6	CAWISSGGFSPLHF	TGTGCCTGGATCTCAAGTGGGGGGTTCTCACCCCTCCACTTT
NA	NA	TRBV7-2	TRBJ1-2	CASSPQDNYGYTF	TGTGCCAGCAGCCCACAGGATAACTATGGCTACACCTTC
NA	NA	TRBV27	TRBJ2-3	CASRQALTQYF	TGTGCCAGCAGACAGGCTCTTACGCAGTATTTT
TRBD2	once	TRBV5-1	TRBJ2-5	CASSLVTSGAETQYF	TGCGCCAGCAGCTTGGTGACTAGCGGGGCCGAGACCCAGTACTTC
TRBD2	NA	TRBV20-1	TRBJ2-2	CSASKGLASSGELFF	TGCAGTGCTAGTAAGGGACTAGCATCATCCGGGGAGCTGTTTTTT
TRBD2	NA	TRBV5-6	TRBJ2-5	CASSSPSGGMETQYF	TGTGCCAGCAGCTCCCCCTCGGGGGGGATGGAGACCCAGTACTTC
TRBD2	few	TRBV9	TRBJ2-2	CASSRLREAGELFF	TGTGCCAGCAGCAGATTGCGGGAGGCCGGGGAGCTGTTTTTT
TRBD1	NA	TRBV6-6	TRBJ2-2	CASREQGAAGELFF	TGTGCCAGCAGGGAACAGGGGGCAGCCGGGGAGCTGTTTTTT
NA	NA	TRBV7-7	TRBJ2-2	CAIRTANTGELFF	TGTGCCATCCGGACAGCGAACACCGGGGAGCTGTTTTTT
NA	NA	TRBV5-1	TRBJ2-3	CASSLVQGDTQYF	TGCGCCAGCAGCTTGGTTCAGGGTGATACGCAGTATTTT
TRBD2	NA	TRBV9	TRBJ2-6	CASSAGGALSGANVLTF	TGTGCCAGCAGCGCCGGGGGGGCCCTCTCTGGGGCCAACGTCCTGACTTTC
TRBD1	NA	TRBV27	TRBJ2-7	CASSTRTGGSYEQYF	TGTGCCAGCAGTACCCGGACAGGGGGGTCCTACGAGCAGTACTTC
NA	NA	TRBV5-4	TRBJ2-5	CASSVTGTQYF	TGTGCCAGCAGCGTCACAGGGACCCAGTACTTC
NA	few	TRBV5-1	TRBJ1-5	CASSLTTADSGQPQHF	TGCGCCAGCAGCCTAACGACGGCCGACTCGGGTCAGCCCCAGCATTTT
TRBD1	few	TRBV7-9	TRBJ1-5	CASSLGTGGPLQPQHF	TGTGCCAGCAGCTTGGGGACAGGGGGCCCCCTTCAGCCCCAGCATTTT
TRBD1	NA	TRBV5-1	TRBJ2-2	CASSQIPPGQGFTGELFF	TGCGCCAGCAGCCAGATACCCCCGGGACAGGGATTCACCGGGGAGCTGTTTTTT